This is a list of T cell receptor beta chains from one sample in a study of blood T cell repertoires in COVID-19. Using immunoSEQ multiplex PCR, the repertoire was profiled, and TCRdb retains in-frame clones only, with some absent. The sample has about 200,000 clones; 89% are singletons. The material sequenced was PBMCs or T cells enriched from blood (not recorded which). Every receptor here comes from a woman between 18 and 29 years old who had recovered from COVID-19. Each CDR3 is given without its conserved first and last residue. A D gene is named only where the DNA matches it firmly. The size entry is marked missing in some rows and otherwise reads once, few, many or a size class.

CDR3,size,D,V
ASSEGGGTESYEQY,.,.,TRBV2
ATSRDGYEDIENTIY,.,.,TRBV15
ASSPEGLAVETQY,.,TRBD2,TRBV6-5
ASRTEGGTNEKLF,.,.,TRBV19
ASSRGTGDRSPLH,.,TRBD1,TRBV3-1/TRBV3-2
ASSLRDTQY,.,.,TRBV12-3/TRBV12-4
ASSEYSTGIYEAF,once,TRBD1,TRBV25-1
ASCHYRVGTDTQY,.,.,TRBV21-1
ASSFLGEGIQY,.,TRBD2,TRBV4-1
ASSWGQGNEQF,once,TRBD1,TRBV5-1
ASSHIRGPSVGGL,.,.,TRBV11-2